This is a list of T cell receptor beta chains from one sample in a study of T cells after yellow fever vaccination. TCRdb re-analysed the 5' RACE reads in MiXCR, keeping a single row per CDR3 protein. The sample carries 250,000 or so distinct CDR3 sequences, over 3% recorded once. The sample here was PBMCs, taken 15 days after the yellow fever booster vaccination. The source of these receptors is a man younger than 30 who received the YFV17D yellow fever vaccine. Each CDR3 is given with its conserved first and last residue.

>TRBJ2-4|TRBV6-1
CASSERRGSYIQYF
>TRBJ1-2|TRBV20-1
CSASHNEDGYTF
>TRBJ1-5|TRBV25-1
CASSQTDSNQPQHF
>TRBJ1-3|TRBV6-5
CASSREGNTIYF
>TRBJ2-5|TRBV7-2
CASSLQRRETQYF
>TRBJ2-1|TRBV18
CASSPTTGDNEQFF
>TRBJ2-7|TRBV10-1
CASSESLAGTYEQYF
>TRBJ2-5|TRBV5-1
CASSLGSSGQETQYF
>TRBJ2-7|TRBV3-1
CASSDAGDYEQYF
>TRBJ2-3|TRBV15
CATSRDGAGYTDTQYF
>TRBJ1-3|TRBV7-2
CASSPRTASGNTIYF
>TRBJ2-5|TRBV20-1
CSAPRGALETQYF
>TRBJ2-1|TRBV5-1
CASSATGRRDNEQFF
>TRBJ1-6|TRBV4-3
CASSQVWVGRWQPLHF
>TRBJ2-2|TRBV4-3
CASSQDRWAANTGELFF
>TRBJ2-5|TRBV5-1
CASRGSAGRTIGETQYF
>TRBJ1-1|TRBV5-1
CASSFGQGGEAFF
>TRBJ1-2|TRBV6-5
CASTQYWRDGYTF
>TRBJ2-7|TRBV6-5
CASSKQGAGYDEQYF
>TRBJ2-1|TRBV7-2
CASSPLPPNEQFF
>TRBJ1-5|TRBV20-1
CSAVTGNQPQHF
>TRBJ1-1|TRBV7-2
CASSLVVVNTEAFF
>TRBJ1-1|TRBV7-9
CASSSVAEAFF
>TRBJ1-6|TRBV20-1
CSARWLGRTNSPLHF
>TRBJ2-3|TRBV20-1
CSAREGGGADTQYF
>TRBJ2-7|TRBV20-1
CSASDRGVSYEQYF